A single sample gave rise to the 26 T cell receptor beta chains below, sequenced in a study of cytomegalovirus exposure and HLA in healthy donors. 13 Jbeta primers and 60 Vbeta primers were used for the PCR. The protocol was immunoSEQ multiplex PCR, while the TCRdb copy is restricted to in-frame clones and leaves out a portion. The sample lists around 94,000 clones, approximately 77% occurring once. Sequencing was performed on PBMCs. These receptors were collected from a human donor in good health.

This clone was picked up one time. The rearrangement uses TRBV29-1 and TRBJ2-1; a weak D match, TRBD2 (7 bases). CDR1 and CDR2 from the germline V gene are SQVTM and ANQGSEA. The CDR3 totals 14 residues. V was trimmed by 1 base and J by 2 bases, leaving 9 bases between them. The CDR3 loop is CSVEGGGPYNEQFF. CDR3 DNA: TGCAGCGTTGAAGGGGGGGGGCCCTACAATGAGCAGTTCTTC.

This clone was seen only a few times. The chain joins TRBV28 to TRBJ1-1; no definite D call. V shed 7 bases and J shed 5 bases, with 20 bases lying between them. The CDR3 runs to 15 residues. Germline loops: CDR1 MDHEN, CDR2 SYDVKM. CDR3 nucleotide sequence: TGTGCCAGCAAACAACGGCACATTCGGGGTACTGAAGCTTTCTTT. Protein product: CASKQRHIRGTEAFF.

V and J are TRBV18 and TRBJ2-7; 7 bases fit TRBD1. CDR1 KGHSH and CDR2 LQKENI come from the germline V gene. The CDR3 covers 15 residues. J was trimmed by 2 bases and V by 6 bases; bases with no gene match: 10. The CDR3 DNA reads as TGTGCCAGCTCTCAGGGTGACAGGGAGACCTACGAGCAGTACTTC. Translated: CASSQGDRETYEQYF.

The rearrangement joins TRBV4-1 to TRBJ2-5; TRBD1 might be the D (6 bases). The DNA end is more similar to TRBJ2-7, so the J call may be wrong. The CDR3 totals 16 residues. Per germline, CDR1 MGHRA and CDR2 YSYEKL. The CDR3 region is CASSPLFGQSLYEQYF. CDR3 sequence (DNA): TGCGCCAGCAGCCCGCTCTTTGGACAGTCCCTCTACGAGCAGTACTTC.

The chain joins TRBV4-3 to TRBJ2-7; TRBD2 matches 11 bases. The CDR3 contains 13 residues. Germline CDR1 LGHNA, CDR2 YSLEER. The J segment lost 5 bases and the V segment lost 6 bases, leaving 3 bases of the junction unmatched. CDR3 amino acids: CASSPSGRHEQYF. DNA of the CDR3: TGCGCCAGCAGTCCTAGCGGGAGGCACGAGCAGTACTTC.

The V gene is TRBV6-1, the J gene TRBJ2-2; 10 bases fit TRBD2. Germline values: CDR1 MNHNS, CDR2 SASEGT. Trimming cost V 2 bases and J 7 bases; bases outside gene matches: 7. The CDR3 consists of 16 residues. DNA for the CDR3: TGTGCCAGCAGTGAAAAGCTAGCGGGAGCGGGCGGGGAGCTGTTTTTT. Its translation: CASSEKLAGAGGELFF.

This chain uses TRBV7-2 with TRBJ2-5; D gene ambiguous. The germline V gene encodes CDR1 SGHTA and CDR2 FQGNSA. CDR3 length equals 12 residues. V gave up 3 bases and J gave up 4 bases, with 6 bases separating them. The CDR3 nucleotides read TGTGCCAGCAGCTTCGAGAGAGAGACCCAGTACTTC. It yields the protein CASSFERETQYF.

The chain carries TRBV28 and TRBJ2-7, with 9 bases identical to TRBD1. V lost 10 bases, J lost 2 bases, and 6 bases stayed unmatched. This CDR3 is built from 13 residues. In germline, CDR1 is MDHEN, CDR2 SYDVKM. The CDR3 loop reads CATVTGGPYEQYF. CDR3 nucleotide sequence: TGTGCCACCGTGACAGGGGGGCCCTACGAGCAGTACTTC.

This clone was found once. The V call is TRBV10-3, the J call TRBJ2-3; D unresolved. Germline V gene sequence: CDR1 ENHRY, CDR2 SYGVKD. This CDR3 has 11 amino acids. Trimming shortened V by 4 bases and J by 6 bases, and 5 bases separated the two germline ends. The CDR3 coding sequence is TGTGCCATCAGTGTCATGGATACGCAGTATTTT. Translated: CAISVMDTQYF.

CDR3 coding DNA: TGTGCCTGGAGCTCCACAGGGTTCACGGGGGCCAACGTCCTGACTTTC. Amino acids: CAWSSTGFTGANVLTF. The chain combines TRBV30 with TRBJ2-6; perhaps TRBD1 as D (6 bases). The CDR3 covers 16 residues. The V end lost 3 bases, the J end lost 4 bases, and 16 bases lay between the germline ends. CDR1 GTSNPN and CDR2 SVGIG come from the germline V gene (reference sequence).

Comment on this clone: The same CDR3 is also encoded by other DNA sequences in this sample. J is TRBJ2-1 and V is TRBV25-1, with D hard to call. The germline V and J ends were trimmed by 3 bases and 8 bases, with 14 bases remaining between them. This CDR3 is built from 14 residues. Germline loops: CDR1 MGHDK, CDR2 SYGVNS. The CDR3 nucleotides are TGTGCCAGCAGTGAGTTAGACGCCAGCGATGAGCAGTTCTTC. Its translation is CASSELDASDEQFF.

Concerning this clone: Other DNA sequences in the sample encode the same CDR3. V gene TRBV29-1 combines with J gene TRBJ1-2, with D tentatively TRBD1 (6 bases). The CDR3 is 14 residues long. V lost 0 bases to trimming and J lost 3 bases, with 11 bases between them. CDR1 and CDR2 from the germline V gene are SQVTM and ANQGSEA. The CDR3 protein is CSVEEQQGYYGYTF. The CDR3 region has the DNA TGCAGCGTTGAAGAGCAACAGGGATACTATGGCTACACCTTC.

The CDR3 DNA follows: TGTGCCAGCAGCCAACGGACTAGCGGGAGAGGGAGGGAGCAGTACTTC. This encodes CASSQRTSGRGREQYF. This chain uses TRBV11-2 with TRBJ2-7, with 13 nucleotides matching TRBD2. The J segment lost 7 bases and the V segment lost 5 bases, leaving 11 bases of the junction unmatched. The germline gives CDR1 SGHAT, CDR2 FQNNGV. This CDR3 has 16 amino acids.

The rearrangement links TRBV6-1 to TRBJ2-7; weak D call: TRBD2 (5 bases). Looked up from germline, CDR1 is MNHNS and CDR2 is SASEGT. This CDR3 has 15 residues. Trimming took off 5 bases at V and 4 bases at J, with 18 bases between the two ends. The CDR3 reads CASSSNLGGAYEQYF. Here the CDR3 DNA reads TGTGCCAGCAGTTCGAACCTAGGAGGTGCGTACGAGCAGTACTTC.

The rearrangement links TRBV29-1 to TRBJ2-7; 11 bases map to TRBD2. Germline CDR1 is SQVTM and CDR2 is ANQGSEA. The J segment lost 6 bases and the V segment lost 4 bases, leaving 2 bases of the junction unmatched. The CDR3 runs to 12 residues. The CDR3 bases are TGCAGCGTTGGGGGGACTAGCGGCGAGCAGTACTTC. Protein product: CSVGGTSGEQYF.

The V call is TRBV5-4, the J call TRBJ2-5; TRBD2 agrees at 8 bases. The germline V gene encodes CDR1 SGHNT and CDR2 YYREEE (reference sequence). V was pared by 1 base and J by 2 bases, with 7 bases of the junction left unmatched. This CDR3 region has 16 residues. The CDR3 spells CASSLFIAGLQETQYF. Written as DNA, the CDR3 is TGTGCCAGCAGCTTGTTTATAGCGGGGTTACAAGAGACCCAGTACTTC.

The gene calls are TRBV7-9 and TRBJ2-7; D remains ambiguous. The germline CDR1 and CDR2 sequences are SEHNR and FQNEAQ (reference sequence). The CDR3 spans 12 residues. V lost 5 bases, J lost 4 bases, and 9 bases lay in between. The DNA of the CDR3 is TGTGCCAGCAGCCCCTTCGGGTACGAGCAGTACTTC. Translation gives CASSPFGYEQYF.

The chain employs TRBV18 and TRBJ2-1, with TRBD2 matching 8 bases. After removal of 3 bases from V and 8 bases from J, the junction contained 9 bases not matched to a gene. The V gene's germline CDR1 is KGHSH and CDR2 LQKENI. The CDR3 is 15 amino acids. CDR3 DNA sequence: TGTGCCAGCTCACCTGCAGCGGGAGCGGGCTATGAGCAGTTCTTC. Protein sequence: CASSPAAGAGYEQFF.

This chain joins TRBV7-9 and TRBJ2-2; D might be TRBD2 (5 bases). V dropped 7 bases and J dropped 2 bases, with 14 bases sitting between them. From germline, CDR1 is SEHNR and CDR2 FQNEAQ (reference sequence). CDR3 length equals 15 residues. CDR3 sequence: CASNNFGDNTGELFF. As DNA, the CDR3 is TGTGCCAGCAATAATTTCGGGGATAACACCGGGGAGCTGTTTTTT.

The rearrangement links TRBV19 to TRBJ1-2; 8 positions match TRBD1. CDR3 length: 13 residues. Germline CDR1 LNHDA, CDR2 SQIVND (reference sequence). The ends lost 7 bases at V and 10 bases at J; junction bases unmatched: 11. The CDR3 loop is CASTTDRGRVYTF. For the CDR3, the DNA is TGTGCCAGTACCACTGACAGGGGCCGTGTCTACACCTTC. The whole variable domain, remainder taken from reference TRBV19 and TRBJ1-2, is DGGITQSPKYLFRKEGQNVTLSCEQNLNHDAMYWYRQDPGQGLRLIYYSQIVNDFQKGDIAEGYSVSREKKESFPLTVTSAQKNPTAFYLCASTTDRGRVYTFGSGTRLTVV.

The chain employs TRBV27 and TRBJ2-7; the match to TRBD2 covers 9 bases. This CDR3 contains 16 residues. Germline CDR1 is MNHEY and CDR2 is SMNVEV (reference sequence). V was clipped by 5 bases and J by 3 bases; unmatched bases: 11. CDR3 nucleotides: TGTGCCAGCAGTCCCTGGGATAGCGGGAGTATCTACGAGCAGTACTTC. Encoded protein: CASSPWDSGSIYEQYF.

The V and J genes are TRBV6-1 and TRBJ2-2; possible D gene TRBD2, 6 bases. CDR3 length equals 16 residues. Germline V lookup: CDR1 MNHNS, CDR2 SASEGT. V was pared by 4 bases and J by 4 bases, with 16 bases between. The DNA of the CDR3 is TGTGCCAGCAGTGGAGAGGGACTTATTGGCACCGGGGAGCTGTTTTTT. Protein: CASSGEGLIGTGELFF.

J is TRBJ1-4 and V is TRBV30; D not certain. The CDR3 spans 13 residues. V was cut by 1 base and J by 8 bases, with 11 bases left in between. Looked up from germline, CDR1 is GTSNPN and CDR2 is SVGIG (reference sequence). The CDR3 spells CAWSGSQAEKLFF. The CDR3 nucleotides read TGTGCCTGGAGTGGTAGTCAGGCAGAAAAACTGTTTTTT.

The genes are TRBV4-2 and TRBJ1-2, with D hard to call. The V end was cut by 0 bases, the J end by 4 bases, with 12 bases between. This CDR3 is 15 amino acids long. Germline V gives CDR1 LGHNA, CDR2 YNFKEQ. As DNA, the CDR3 is TGTGCCAGCAGCCAAGACATTAGTCTTGTCTATGGCTACACCTTC. Residues: CASSQDISLVYGYTF.

The rearrangement uses TRBV28 and TRBJ1-2; 8 nucleotides agree with TRBD1. Germline loops: CDR1 MDHEN, CDR2 SYDVKM. The CDR3 runs 13 residues. Germline trimming cut 6 bases from V and 6 bases from J; bases unmatched to any gene: 6. The CDR3 region has the DNA TGTGCCAGCAGGGTCGGACAGGGAGATGGCTACACCTTC. Its translation is CASRVGQGDGYTF.

CDR3 in amino acids: CSVEDWGEGFEAFF. CDR3 nucleotides: TGCAGCGTTGAAGATTGGGGGGAAGGGTTTGAAGCTTTCTTT. This chain uses TRBV29-1 with TRBJ1-1, with a weak D call TRBD1 (5 bases). The CDR3 extends over 14 amino acids. Germline V gene data show CDR1 as SQVTM and CDR2 as ANQGSEA. With 0 bases removed from V and 7 bases from J, the gap between germline ends came to 15 bases. Full variable domain (missing parts from reference TRBV29-1 and TRBJ1-1): SAVISQKPSRDICQRGTSLTIQCQVDSQVTMMFWYRQQPGQSLTLIATANQGSEATYESGFVIDKFPISRPNLTFSTLTVSNMSPEDSSIYLCSVEDWGEGFEAFFGQGTRLTVV.